This entry concerns a single T cell receptor (beta chain). The data are from a study of T cell responses to AZD1222 COVID-19 vaccine. TCRdb keeps only in-frame clones here, not all; method: immunoSEQ multiplex PCR. The table lists over 100,000 clones, approximately 91% of them singletons. Between the trimmed V and J ends, which lost 4 bases and 4 bases, there was a span of 14 bases. The CDR3 totals 15 residues. The germline V gene has CDR1 SGHRS and CDR2 YFSETQ. The source of this sequence is an adult in good health. The material sequenced was peripheral blood, taken on day 0 of AZD1222 vaccination. This chain links TRBV5-1 with TRBJ1-4; D gene unclear. CDR3 coding DNA: TGCGCCAGCAGCGAGTCGGGGAGCCATAATGAAAAACTGTTTTTT. Its translation: CASSESGSHNEKLFF.